This T cell receptor (beta chain) comes out of a study of T cell repertoires in cytomegalovirus infection. Study information: CMV epitopes that were recently identified and HLA-C-restricted were used alongside well-studied HLA-B-restricted ones. CMV infection plus the matching HLA type was flagged by public TCR beta signatures.

Trimming cost V 8 bases and J 5 bases, with 13 bases left between them. Germline values: CDR1 MNHEY, CDR2 SVGEGT. The CDR3 contains 13 residues. TCRdb called the reads again in MiXCR, with one record for every CDR3 protein. The data hold about 770,000 distinct CDR3 sequences, with around 29% observed a single time. As concerns this clonotype: As yet, its antigen is unknown.

The origin of this receptor is a human donor in good health (CMV status not recorded). Some clones in this sample may be carry-over from other donors' samples. The chain combines TRBV6-2 or TRBV6-3 with TRBJ1-5; D remains ambiguous. The specimen comprised cultured CD8+ T cells from PBMCs, sampled from culture after CMV antigen stimulation. The CDR3 nucleotides read TGTGCCAGCGTGGGGAAAGACGATCAGCCCCAGCATTTT. Translating gives CASVGKDDQPQHF.